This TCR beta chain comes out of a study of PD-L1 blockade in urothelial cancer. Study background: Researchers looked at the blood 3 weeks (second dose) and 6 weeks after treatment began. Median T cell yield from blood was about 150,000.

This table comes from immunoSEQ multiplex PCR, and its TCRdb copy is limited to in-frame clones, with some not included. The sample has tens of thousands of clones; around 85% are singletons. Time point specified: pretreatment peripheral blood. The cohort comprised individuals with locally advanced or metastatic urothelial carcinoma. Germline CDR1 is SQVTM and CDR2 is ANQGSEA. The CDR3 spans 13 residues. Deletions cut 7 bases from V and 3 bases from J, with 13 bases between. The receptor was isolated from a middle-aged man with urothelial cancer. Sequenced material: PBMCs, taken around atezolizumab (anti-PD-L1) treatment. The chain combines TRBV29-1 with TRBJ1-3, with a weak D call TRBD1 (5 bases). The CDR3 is CSAGGGIGNTIYF. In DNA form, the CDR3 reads TGCAGCGCCGGGGGGGGTATTGGAAACACCATATATTTT.